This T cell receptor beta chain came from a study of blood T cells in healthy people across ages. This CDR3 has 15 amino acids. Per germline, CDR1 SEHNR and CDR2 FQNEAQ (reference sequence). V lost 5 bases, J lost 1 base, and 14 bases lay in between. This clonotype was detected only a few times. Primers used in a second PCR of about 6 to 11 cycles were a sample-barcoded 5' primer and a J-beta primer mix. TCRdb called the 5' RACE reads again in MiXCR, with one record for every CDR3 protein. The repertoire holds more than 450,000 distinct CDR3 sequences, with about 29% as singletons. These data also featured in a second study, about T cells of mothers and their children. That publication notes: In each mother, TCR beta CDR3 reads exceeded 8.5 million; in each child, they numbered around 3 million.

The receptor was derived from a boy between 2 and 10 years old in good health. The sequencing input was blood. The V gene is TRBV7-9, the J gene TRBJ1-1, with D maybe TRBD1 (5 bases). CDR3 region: CASSHSRGGNTEAFF. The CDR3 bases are TGTGCCAGCAGCCATAGCCGTGGGGGGAACACTGAAGCTTTCTTT. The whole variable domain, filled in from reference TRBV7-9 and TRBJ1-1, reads DTGVSQNPRHKITKRGQNVTFRCDPISEHNRLYWYRQTLGQGPEFLTYFQNEAQLEKSRLLSDRFSAERPKGSFSTLEIQRTEQGDSAMYLCASSHSRGGNTEAFFGQGTRLTVV.